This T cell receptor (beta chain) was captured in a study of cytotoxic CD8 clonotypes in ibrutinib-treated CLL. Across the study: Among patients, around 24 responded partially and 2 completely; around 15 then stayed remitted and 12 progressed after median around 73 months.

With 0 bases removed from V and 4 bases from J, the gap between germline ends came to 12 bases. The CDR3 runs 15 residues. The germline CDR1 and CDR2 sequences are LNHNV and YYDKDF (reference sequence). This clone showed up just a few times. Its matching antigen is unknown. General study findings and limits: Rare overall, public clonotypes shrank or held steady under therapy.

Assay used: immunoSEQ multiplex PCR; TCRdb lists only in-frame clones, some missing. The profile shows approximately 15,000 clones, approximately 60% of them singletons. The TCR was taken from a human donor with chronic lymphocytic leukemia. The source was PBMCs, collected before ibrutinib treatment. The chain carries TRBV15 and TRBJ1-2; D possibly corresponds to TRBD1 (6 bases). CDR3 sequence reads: CATSREGGLSYGYTF. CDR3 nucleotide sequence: TGTGCCACCAGCAGAGAGGGGGGGCTTAGCTATGGCTACACCTTC.